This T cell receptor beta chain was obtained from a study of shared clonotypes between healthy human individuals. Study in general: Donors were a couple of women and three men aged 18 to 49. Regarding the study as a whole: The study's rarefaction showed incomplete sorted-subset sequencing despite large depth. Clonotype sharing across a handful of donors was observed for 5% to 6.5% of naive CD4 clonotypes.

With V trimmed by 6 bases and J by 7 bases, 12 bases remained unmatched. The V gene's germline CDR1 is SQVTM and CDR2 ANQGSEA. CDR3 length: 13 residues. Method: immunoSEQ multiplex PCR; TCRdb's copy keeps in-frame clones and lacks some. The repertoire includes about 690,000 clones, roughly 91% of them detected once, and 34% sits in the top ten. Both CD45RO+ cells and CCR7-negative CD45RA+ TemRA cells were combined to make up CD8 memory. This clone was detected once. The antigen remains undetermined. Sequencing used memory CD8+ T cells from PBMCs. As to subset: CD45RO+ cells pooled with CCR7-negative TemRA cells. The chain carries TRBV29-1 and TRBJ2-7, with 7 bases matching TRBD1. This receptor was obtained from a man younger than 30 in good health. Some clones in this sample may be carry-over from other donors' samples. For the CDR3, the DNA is TGCAGCGTCGAGGGACAGATCCCGAGGGAGCAGTACTTC. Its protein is CSVEGQIPREQYF.